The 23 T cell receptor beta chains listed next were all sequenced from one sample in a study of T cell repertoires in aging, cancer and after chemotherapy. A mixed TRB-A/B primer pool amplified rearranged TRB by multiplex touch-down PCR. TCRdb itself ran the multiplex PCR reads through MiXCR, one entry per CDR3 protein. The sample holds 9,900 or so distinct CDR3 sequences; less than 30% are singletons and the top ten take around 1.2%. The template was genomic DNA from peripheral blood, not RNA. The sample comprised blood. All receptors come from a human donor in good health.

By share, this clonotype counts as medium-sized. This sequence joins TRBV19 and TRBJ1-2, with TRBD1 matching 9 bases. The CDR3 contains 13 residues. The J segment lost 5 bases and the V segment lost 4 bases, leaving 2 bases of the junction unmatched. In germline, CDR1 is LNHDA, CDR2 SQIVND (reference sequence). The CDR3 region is CASSKGQGYGYTF. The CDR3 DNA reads TGTGCCAGTAGTAAAGGACAGGGGTATGGCTACACCTTC.

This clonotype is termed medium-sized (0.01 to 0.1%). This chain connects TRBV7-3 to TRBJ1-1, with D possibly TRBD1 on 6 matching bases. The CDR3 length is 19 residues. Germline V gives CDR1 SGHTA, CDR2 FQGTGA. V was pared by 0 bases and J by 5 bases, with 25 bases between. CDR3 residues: CASSLTTATLAGEGTEAFF. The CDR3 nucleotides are TGTGCCAGCAGCTTAACCACAGCTACCCTGGCAGGGGAAGGAACTGAAGCTTTCTTT. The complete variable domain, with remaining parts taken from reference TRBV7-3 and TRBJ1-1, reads GAGVSQTPSNKVTEKGKYVELRCDPISGHTALYWYRQSLGQGPEFLIYFQGTGAADDSGLPNDRFFAVRPEGSVSTLKIQRTERGDSAVYLCASSLTTATLAGEGTEAFFGQGTRLTVV.

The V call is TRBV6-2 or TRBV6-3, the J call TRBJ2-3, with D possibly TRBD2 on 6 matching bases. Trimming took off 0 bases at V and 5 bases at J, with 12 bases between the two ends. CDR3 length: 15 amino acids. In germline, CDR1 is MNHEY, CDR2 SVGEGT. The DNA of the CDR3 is TGTGCCAGCAGTTACTCGGGCGGAGGGGTAGATACGCAGTATTTT. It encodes CASSYSGGGVDTQYF.

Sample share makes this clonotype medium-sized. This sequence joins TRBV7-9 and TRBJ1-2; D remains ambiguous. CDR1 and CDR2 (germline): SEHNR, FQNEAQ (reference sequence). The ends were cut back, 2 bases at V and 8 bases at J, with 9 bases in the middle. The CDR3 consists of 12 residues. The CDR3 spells CASSLSQYGYTF. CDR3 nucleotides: TGTGCCAGCAGCTTATCACAGTACGGCTACACCTTC.

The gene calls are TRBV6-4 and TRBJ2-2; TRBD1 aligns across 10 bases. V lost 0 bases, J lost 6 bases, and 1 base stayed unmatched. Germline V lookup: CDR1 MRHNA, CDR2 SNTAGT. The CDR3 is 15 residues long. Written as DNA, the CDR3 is TGTGCCAGCAGTGACTCCGGGACAGGGGCCGGGGAGCTGTTTTTT. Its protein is CASSDSGTGAGELFF.

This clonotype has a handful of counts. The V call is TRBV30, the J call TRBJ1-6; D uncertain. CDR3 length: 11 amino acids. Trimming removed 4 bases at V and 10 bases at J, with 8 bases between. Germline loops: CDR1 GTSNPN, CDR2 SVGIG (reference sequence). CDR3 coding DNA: TGTGCCTGGAATTGGGAATCACCCCTCCACTTT. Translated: CAWNWESPLHF.

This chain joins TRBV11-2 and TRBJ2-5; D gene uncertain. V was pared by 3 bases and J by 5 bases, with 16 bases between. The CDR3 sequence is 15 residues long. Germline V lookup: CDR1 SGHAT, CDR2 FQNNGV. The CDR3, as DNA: TGTGCCAGCAGCTTCGTCACCCTGAGAGGCGAGACCCAGTACTTC. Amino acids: CASSFVTLRGETQYF.

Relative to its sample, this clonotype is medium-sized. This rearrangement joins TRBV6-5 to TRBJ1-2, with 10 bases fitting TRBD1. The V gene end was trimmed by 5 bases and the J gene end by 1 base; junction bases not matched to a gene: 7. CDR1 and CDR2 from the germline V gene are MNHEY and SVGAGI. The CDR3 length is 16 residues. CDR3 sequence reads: CASSPWTGGGNYGYTF. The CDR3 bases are TGTGCCAGCAGTCCCTGGACAGGGGGGGGTAACTATGGCTACACCTTC.

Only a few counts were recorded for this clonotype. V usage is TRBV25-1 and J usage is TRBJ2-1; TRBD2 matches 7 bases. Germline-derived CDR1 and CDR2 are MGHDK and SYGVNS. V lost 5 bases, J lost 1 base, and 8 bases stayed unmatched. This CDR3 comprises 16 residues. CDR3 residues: CASSWNSGGSYNEQFF. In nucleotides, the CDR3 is TGTGCCAGCAGTTGGAATTCGGGAGGATCCTACAATGAGCAGTTCTTC.

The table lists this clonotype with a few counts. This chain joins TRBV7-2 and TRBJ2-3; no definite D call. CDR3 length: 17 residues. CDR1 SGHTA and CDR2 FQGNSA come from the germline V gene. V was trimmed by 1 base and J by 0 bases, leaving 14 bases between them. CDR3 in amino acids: CASSLDWDSHSTDTQYF. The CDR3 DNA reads TGTGCCAGCAGCTTAGATTGGGATTCCCATAGCACAGATACGCAGTATTTT.

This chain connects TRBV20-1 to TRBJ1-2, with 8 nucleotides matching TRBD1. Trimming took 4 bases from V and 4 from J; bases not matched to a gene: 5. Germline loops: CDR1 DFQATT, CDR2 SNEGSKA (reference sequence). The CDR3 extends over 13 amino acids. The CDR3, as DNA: TGCAGTGCTACACAGGGGGTCCCCTATGGCTACACCTTC. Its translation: CSATQGVPYGYTF.

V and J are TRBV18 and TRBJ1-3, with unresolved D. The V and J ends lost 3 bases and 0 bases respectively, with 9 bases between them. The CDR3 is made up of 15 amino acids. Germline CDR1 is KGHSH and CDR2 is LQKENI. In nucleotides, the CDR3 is TGTGCCAGCTCACCGAATTCGCGCTCTGGAAACACCATATATTTT. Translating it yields CASSPNSRSGNTIYF.

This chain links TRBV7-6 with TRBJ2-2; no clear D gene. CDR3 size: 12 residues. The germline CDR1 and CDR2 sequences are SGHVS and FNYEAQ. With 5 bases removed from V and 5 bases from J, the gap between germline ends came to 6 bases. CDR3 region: CASSIGTGELFF. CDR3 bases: TGTGCCAGCAGCATCGGGACCGGGGAGCTGTTTTTT.

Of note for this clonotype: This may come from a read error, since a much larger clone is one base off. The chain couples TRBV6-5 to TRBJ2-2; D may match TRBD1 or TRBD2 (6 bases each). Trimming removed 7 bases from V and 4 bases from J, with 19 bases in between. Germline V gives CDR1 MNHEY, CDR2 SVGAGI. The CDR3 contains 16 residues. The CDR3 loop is CASISSGEVGTGELFF. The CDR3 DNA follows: TGTGCCAGCATTTCTTCAGGGGAGGTTGGCACCGGGGAGCTGTTTTTT.

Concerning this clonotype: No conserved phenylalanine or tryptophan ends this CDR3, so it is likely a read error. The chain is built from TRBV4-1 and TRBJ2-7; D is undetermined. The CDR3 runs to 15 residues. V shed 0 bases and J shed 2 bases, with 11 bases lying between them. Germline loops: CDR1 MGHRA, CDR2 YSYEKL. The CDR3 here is CASSQESRLAYEQYL. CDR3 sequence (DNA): TGCGCCAGCAGCCAAGAAAGCCGACTGGCCTACGAGCAGTACTTA.

The CDR3 reads CAWSVRWNQPQHF. In nucleotides, the CDR3 is TGTGCCTGGAGTGTAAGGTGGAATCAGCCCCAGCATTTT. The genes are TRBV30 and TRBJ1-5; D remains unclear. Germline V gene data show CDR1 as GTSNPN and CDR2 as SVGIG (reference sequence). The CDR3 loop spans 13 amino acids. V was trimmed by 0 bases and J by 4 bases, leaving 7 bases between them.

CDR3 DNA sequence: TGTGCCAGCGGGTGGGCTAGAGATGATACGCAGTATTTT. Translated, it gives CASGWARDDTQYF. V is TRBV12-3 or TRBV12-4 and J is TRBJ2-3; D remains unclear. V lost 8 bases, J lost 6 bases, and 15 bases lay in between. The CDR3 contains 13 residues.

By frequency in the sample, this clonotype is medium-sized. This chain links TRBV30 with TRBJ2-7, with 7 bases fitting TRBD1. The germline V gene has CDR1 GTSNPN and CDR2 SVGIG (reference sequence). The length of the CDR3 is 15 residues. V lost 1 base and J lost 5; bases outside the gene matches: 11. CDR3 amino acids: CAWSAAGQAANEQYF. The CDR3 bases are TGTGCCTGGAGTGCCGCTGGACAGGCAGCTAACGAGCAGTACTTC. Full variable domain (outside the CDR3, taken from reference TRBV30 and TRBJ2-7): SQTIHQWPATLVQPVGSPLSLECTVEGTSNPNLYWYRQAAGRGLQLLFYSVGIGQISSEVPQNLSASRPQDRQFILSSKKLLLSDSGFYLCAWSAAGQAANEQYFGPGTRLTVT.

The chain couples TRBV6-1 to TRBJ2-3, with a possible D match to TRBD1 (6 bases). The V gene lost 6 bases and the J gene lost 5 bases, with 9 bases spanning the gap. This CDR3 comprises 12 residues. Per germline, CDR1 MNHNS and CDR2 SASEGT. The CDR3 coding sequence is TGTGCCAGCAGCTTAGGGGGAGATACGCAGTATTTT. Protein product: CASSLGGDTQYF.

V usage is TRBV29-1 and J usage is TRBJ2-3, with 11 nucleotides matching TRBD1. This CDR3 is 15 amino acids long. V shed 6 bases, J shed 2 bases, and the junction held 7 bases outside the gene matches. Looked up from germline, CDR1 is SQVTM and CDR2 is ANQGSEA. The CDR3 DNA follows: TGCAGCGTCTCTCCGGGACAGGGGGACACAGATACGCAGTATTTT. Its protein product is CSVSPGQGDTDTQYF.

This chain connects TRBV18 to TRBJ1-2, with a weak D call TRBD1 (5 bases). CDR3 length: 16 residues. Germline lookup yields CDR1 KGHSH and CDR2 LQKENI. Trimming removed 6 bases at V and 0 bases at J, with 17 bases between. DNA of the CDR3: TGTGCCAGCTCTATAAAACAAGGGGCCGCTAACTATGGCTACACCTTC. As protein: CASSIKQGAANYGYTF.

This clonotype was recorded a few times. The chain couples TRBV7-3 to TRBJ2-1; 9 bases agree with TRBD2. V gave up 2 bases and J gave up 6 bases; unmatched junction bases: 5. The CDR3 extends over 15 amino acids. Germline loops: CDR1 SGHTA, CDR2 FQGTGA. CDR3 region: CASSLGLAGFNEQFF. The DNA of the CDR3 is TGTGCCAGCAGCTTAGGGCTAGCGGGATTCAATGAGCAGTTCTTC.

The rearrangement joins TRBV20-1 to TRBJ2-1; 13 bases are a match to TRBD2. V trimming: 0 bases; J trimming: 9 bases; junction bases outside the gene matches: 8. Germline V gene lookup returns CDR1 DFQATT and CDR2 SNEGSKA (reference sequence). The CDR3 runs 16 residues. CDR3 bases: TGCAGTGCTAGAGATCAAGGACTAGCGGGAGTGCGTGAGCAGTTCTTC. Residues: CSARDQGLAGVREQFF.